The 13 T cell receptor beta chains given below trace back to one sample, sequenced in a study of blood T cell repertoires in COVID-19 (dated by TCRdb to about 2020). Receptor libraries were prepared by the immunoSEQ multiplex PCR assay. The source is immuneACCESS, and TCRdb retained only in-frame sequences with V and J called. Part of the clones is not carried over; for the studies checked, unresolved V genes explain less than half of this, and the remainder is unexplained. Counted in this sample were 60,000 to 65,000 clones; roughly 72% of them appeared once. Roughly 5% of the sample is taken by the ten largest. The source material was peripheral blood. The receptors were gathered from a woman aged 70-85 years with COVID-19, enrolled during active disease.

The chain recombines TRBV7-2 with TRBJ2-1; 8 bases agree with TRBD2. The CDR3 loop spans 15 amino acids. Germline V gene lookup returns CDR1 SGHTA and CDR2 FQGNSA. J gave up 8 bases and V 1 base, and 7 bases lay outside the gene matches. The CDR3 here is CASSLVPGGRDEQFF. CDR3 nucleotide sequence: TGTGCCAGCAGCTTAGTCCCGGGGGGGCGGGATGAGCAGTTCTTC.

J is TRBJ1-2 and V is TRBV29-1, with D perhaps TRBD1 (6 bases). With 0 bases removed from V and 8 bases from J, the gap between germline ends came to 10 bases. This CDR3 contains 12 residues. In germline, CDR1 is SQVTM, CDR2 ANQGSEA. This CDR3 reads CSVEEGQGGYTF. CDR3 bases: TGCAGCGTTGAAGAAGGGCAGGGGGGCTACACCTTC.

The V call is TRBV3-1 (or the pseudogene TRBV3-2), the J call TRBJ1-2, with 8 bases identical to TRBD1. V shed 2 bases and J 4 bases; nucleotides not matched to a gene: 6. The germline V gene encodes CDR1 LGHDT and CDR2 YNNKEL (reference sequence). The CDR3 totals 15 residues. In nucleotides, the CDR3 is TGTGCCAGCAGCCAACCAGACAGGGGAAGCTATGGCTACACCTTC. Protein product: CASSQPDRGSYGYTF.

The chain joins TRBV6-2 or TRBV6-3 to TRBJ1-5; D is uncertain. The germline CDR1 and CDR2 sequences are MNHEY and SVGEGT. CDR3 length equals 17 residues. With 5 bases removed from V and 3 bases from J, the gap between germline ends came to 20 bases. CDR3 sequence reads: CASSSQLREPPNQPQHF. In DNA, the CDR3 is TGTGCCAGCAGTAGTCAGTTGAGGGAACCCCCCAATCAGCCCCAGCATTTT.

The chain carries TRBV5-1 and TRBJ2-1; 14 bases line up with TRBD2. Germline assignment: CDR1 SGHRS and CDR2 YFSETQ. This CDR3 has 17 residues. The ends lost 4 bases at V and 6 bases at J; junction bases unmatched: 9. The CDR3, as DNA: TGCGCCAGCAGCGAGGGACTAGCGGGAGCGGCCCCCAATGAGCAGTTCTTC. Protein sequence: CASSEGLAGAAPNEQFF.

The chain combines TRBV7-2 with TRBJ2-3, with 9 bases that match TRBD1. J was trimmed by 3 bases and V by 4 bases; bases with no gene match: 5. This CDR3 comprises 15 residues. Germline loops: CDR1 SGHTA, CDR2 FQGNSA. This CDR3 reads CASSSQGALTDTQYF. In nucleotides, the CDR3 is TGTGCCAGCAGCTCACAGGGGGCCTTGACAGATACGCAGTATTTT.

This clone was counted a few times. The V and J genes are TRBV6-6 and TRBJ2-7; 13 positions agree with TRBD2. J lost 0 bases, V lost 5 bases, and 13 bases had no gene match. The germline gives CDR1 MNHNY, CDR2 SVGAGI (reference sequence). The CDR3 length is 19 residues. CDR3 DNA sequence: TGTGCCAGCAGTCGCACGACTAGCGGGAGGCCTAGGAGCTCCTACGAGCAGTACGTC. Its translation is CASSRTTSGRPRSSYEQYV.

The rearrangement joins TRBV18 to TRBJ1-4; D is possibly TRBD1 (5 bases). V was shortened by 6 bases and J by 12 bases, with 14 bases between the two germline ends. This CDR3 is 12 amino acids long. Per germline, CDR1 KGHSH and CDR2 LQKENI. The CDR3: CASSAGPEELFF. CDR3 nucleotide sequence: TGTGCCAGCTCGGCAGGGCCAGAGGAACTGTTTTTT.

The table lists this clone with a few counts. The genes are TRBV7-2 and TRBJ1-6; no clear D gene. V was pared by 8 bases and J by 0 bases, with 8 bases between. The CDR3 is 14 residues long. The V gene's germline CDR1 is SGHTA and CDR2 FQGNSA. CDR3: CASGLSSYNSPLHF. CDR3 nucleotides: TGTGCCAGCGGGCTTAGCTCCTATAATTCACCCCTCCACTTT.

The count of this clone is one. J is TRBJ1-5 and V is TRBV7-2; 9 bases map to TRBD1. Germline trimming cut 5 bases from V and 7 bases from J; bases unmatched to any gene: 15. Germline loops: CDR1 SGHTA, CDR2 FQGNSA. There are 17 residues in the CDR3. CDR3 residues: CASSPAARTGASQPQHF. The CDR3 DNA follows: TGTGCCAGCAGCCCCGCGGCTCGGACAGGGGCGAGCCAGCCCCAGCATTTT.

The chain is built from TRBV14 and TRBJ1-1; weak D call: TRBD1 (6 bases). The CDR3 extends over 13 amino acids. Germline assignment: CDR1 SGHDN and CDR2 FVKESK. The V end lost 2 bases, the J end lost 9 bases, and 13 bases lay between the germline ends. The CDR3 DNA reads TGTGCCAGCAGCCAAAGGGGGGGCAATCAAGCTTTCTTT. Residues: CASSQRGGNQAFF.

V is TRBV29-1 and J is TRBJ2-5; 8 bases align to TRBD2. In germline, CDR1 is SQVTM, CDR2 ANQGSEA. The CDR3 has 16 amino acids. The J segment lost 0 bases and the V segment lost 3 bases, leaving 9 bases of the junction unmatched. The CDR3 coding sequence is TGCAGCGTTGACTCGGGAGGGGCAGGGAACCAAGAGACCCAGTACTTC. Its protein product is CSVDSGGAGNQETQYF.

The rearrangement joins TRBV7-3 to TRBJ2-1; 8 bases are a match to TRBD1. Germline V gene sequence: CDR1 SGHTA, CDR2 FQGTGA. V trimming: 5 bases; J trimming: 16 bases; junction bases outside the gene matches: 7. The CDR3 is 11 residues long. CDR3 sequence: CASSQGQGTFF. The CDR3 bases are TGTGCCAGCAGCCAAGGACAGGGTACCTTCTTC.